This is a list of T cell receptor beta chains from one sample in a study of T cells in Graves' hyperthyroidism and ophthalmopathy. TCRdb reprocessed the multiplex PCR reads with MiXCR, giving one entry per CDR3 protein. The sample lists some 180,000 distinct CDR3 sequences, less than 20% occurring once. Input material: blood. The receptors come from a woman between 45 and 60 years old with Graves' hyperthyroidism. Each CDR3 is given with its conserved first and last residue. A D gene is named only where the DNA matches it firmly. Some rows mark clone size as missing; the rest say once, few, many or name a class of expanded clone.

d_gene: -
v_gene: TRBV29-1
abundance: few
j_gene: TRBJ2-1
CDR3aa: CSVEDFGREQFF
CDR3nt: TGCAGCGTTGAAGATTTTGGACGAGAGCAGTTCTTC

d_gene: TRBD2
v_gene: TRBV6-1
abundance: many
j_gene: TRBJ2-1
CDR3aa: CASSLRSGTSGNEQFF
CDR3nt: TGTGCCAGCAGTCTGCGATCCGGGACTAGCGGGAATGAGCAGTTCTTC

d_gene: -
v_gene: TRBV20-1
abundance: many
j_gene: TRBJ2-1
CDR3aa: CSASRAYNEQFF
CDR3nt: TGCAGTGCTAGTCGAGCCTACAATGAGCAGTTCTTC

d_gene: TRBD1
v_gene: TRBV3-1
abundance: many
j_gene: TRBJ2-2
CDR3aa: CASSQDGVGFRRGRTGELFF
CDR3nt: TGTGCCAGCAGCCAAGACGGGGTTGGTTTTCGCAGGGGGCGCACCGGGGAGCTGTTTTTT

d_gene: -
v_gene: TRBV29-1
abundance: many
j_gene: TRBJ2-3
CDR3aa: CSVDSATDTQYF
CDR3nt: TGCAGCGTTGATAGCGCCACAGATACGCAGTATTTT

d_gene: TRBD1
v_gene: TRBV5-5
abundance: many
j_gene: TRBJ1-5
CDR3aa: CASSKAPGQGNQPQHF
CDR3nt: TGTGCCAGCAGCAAGGCCCCCGGACAGGGGAATCAGCCCCAGCATTTT

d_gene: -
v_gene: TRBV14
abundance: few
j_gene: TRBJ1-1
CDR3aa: CASSRVRNTEAFF
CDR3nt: TGTGCCAGTTCCAGGGTGAGGAACACTGAAGCTTTCTTT

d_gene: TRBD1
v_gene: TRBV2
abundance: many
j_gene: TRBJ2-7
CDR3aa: CASSGSGGEQYF
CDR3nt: TGTGCCAGCAGTGGTTCAGGGGGCGAGCAGTACTTC

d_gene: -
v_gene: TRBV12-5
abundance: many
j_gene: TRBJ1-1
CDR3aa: CASGPGPYEAFF
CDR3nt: TGTGCTAGTGGACCCGGACCATATGAAGCTTTCTTT

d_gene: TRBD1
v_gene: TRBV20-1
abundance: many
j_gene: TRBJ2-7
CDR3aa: CSAYSDRVYEQYF
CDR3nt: TGCAGTGCCTATTCTGACAGGGTCTACGAGCAGTACTTC

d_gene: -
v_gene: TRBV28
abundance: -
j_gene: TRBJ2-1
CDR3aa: CASKNGGSYNEQFF
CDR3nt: TGTGCCAGCAAAAACGGGGGCTCCTACAATGAGCAGTTCTTC

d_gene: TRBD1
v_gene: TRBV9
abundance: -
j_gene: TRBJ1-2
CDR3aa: CASSPQGQVYGYTF
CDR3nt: TGTGCCAGCAGCCCACAGGGACAGGTCTATGGCTACACCTTC

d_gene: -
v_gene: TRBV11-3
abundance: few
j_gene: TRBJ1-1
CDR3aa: CASSRWGGNTEAFF
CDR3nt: TGTGCCAGCAGTAGGTGGGGCGGGAACACTGAAGCTTTCTTT

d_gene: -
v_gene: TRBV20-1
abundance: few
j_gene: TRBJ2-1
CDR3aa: CSARVGRSYNNEQFF
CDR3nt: TGCAGTGCTAGAGTGGGTAGATCCTACAACAATGAGCAGTTCTTC

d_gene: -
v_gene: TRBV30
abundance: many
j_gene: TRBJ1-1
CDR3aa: CAGSGTGNTEAFF
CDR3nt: TGTGCCGGTTCCGGGACCGGTAACACTGAAGCTTTCTTT

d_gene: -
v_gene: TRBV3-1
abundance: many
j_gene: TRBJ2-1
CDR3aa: CASSQDSRSSPFF
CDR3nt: TGTGCCAGCAGCCAAGATTCCCGATCATCTCCGTTCTTC

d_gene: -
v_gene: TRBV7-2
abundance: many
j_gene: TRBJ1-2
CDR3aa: CASSKTRDRTIDGYTF
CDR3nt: TGTGCCAGCAGCAAAACCCGAGACAGGACTATCGATGGCTACACCTTC

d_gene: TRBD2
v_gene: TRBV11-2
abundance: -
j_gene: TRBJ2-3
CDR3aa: CASSLSGRPDTQYF
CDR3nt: TGTGCCAGCAGCTTGTCCGGGAGGCCAGATACGCAGTATTTT

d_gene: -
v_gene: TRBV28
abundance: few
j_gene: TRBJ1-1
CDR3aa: CASTPLMGRRTEAFF
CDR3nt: TGTGCCAGCACTCCCCTTATGGGGCGACGCACTGAAGCTTTCTTT

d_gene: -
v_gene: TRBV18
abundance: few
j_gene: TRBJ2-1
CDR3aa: CASSVTLRDEQFF
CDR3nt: TGTGCCAGCTCAGTGACCTTACGCGATGAGCAGTTCTTC

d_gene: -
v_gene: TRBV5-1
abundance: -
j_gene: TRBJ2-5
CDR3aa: CASRSGTIQETQYF
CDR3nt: TGCGCCAGCAGATCTGGGACAATCCAAGAGACCCAGTACTTC

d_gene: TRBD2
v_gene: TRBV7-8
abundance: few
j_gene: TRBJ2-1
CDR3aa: CASRSGRAANEQFF
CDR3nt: TGTGCCAGTAGAAGCGGGAGGGCCGCCAATGAGCAGTTCTTC

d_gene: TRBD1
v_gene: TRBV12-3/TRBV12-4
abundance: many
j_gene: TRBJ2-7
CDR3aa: CASTKQGGIEEQYF
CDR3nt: TGTGCCAGCACTAAACAGGGGGGTATAGAGGAGCAGTACTTC

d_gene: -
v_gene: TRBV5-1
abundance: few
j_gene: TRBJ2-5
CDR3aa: CASSQQGEETQYF
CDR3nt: TGCGCCAGCAGTCAACAGGGAGAAGAGACCCAGTACTTC

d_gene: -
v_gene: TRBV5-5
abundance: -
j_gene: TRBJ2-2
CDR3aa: CATYLVQAAGELFF
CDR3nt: TGTGCCACCTATTTGGTCCAGGCGGCCGGGGAGCTGTTTTTT

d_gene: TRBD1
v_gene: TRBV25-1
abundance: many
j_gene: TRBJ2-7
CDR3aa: CASSGYPGGRTEQYF
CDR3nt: TGTGCCAGCAGTGGATACCCAGGGGGTCGGACGGAGCAGTACTTC

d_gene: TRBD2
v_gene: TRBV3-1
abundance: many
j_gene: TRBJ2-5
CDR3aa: CASSQDRPSGKETQYF
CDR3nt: TGTGCCAGCAGCCAAGATAGGCCTAGCGGGAAAGAGACCCAGTACTTC

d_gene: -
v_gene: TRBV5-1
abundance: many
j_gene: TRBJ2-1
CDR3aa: CASSWGSGNEQFF
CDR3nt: TGCGCCAGCAGCTGGGGTAGTGGTAATGAGCAGTTCTTC

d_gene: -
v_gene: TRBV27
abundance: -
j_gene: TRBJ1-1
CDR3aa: CASRTQGGTEAFF
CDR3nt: TGTGCCAGCAGGACTCAGGGAGGCACTGAAGCTTTCTTT

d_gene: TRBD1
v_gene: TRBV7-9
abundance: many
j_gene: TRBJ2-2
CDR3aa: CASNPEGTVTGELFF
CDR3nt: TGTGCCAGCAACCCAGAAGGGACAGTAACCGGGGAGCTGTTTTTT

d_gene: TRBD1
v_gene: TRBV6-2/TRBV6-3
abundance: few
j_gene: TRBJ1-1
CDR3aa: CASSSPGTGGGTEAFF
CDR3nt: TGTGCCAGCAGTTCTCCCGGGACAGGGGGTGGCACTGAAGCTTTCTTT

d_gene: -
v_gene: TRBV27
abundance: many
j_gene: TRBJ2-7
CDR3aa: CASMEGSSYEQYF
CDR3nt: TGTGCCAGCATGGAGGGATCAAGCTACGAGCAGTACTTC

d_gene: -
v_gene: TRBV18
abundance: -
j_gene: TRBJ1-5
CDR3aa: CASSPPTGSNQPQHF
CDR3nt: TGTGCCAGCTCACCACCCACAGGGAGCAATCAGCCCCAGCATTTT

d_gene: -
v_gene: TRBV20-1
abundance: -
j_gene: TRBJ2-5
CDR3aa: CSARLGTGPLKYF
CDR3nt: TGCAGTGCTAGATTGGGGACTGGCCCTCTCAAGTACTTC

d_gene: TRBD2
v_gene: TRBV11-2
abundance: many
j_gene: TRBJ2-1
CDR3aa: CASSLRLAGVNEQFF
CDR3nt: TGTGCCAGCAGCTTGCGACTAGCGGGAGTTAATGAGCAGTTCTTC

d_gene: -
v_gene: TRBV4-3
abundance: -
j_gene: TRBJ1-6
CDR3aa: CASSQDWRDNSPLHF
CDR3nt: TGCGCCAGCAGCCAAGATTGGCGGGATAATTCACCCCTCCACTTT

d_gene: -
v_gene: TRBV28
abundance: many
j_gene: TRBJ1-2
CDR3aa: CASRPQGGYGYTF
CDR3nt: TGTGCCAGCAGGCCCCAGGGAGGCTATGGCTACACCTTC

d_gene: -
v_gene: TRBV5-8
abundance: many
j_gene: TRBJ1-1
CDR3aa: CASSLETEAFF
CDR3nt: TGTGCCAGCAGCTTGGAGACTGAAGCTTTCTTT

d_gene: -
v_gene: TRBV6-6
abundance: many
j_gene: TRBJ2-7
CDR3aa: CASSYTTPTYEQYF
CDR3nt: TGTGCCAGCAGTTACACGACACCAACCTACGAGCAGTACTTC

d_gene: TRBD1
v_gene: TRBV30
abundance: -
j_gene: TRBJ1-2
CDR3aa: CAWREGQGESYGYTF
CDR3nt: TGTGCCTGGAGGGAAGGACAGGGGGAATCCTATGGCTACACCTTC

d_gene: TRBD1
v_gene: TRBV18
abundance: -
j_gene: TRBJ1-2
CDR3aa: CASSPDRGQGYGYTF
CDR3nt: TGTGCCAGCTCACCAGACAGGGGGCAAGGCTATGGCTACACCTTC

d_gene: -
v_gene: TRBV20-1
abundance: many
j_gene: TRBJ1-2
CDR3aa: CSARDRSGMSYGYTF
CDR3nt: TGCAGTGCTAGAGATAGGTCAGGGATGAGCTATGGCTACACCTTC

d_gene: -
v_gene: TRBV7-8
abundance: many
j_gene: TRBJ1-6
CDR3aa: CASSYMEGINSPLHF
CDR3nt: TGTGCCAGCAGCTACATGGAGGGGATCAATTCACCCCTCCACTTT

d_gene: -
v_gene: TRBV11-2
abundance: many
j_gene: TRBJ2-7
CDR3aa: CASSPPPVYEQYF
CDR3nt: TGTGCCAGCAGCCCCCCCCCCGTCTACGAGCAGTACTTC

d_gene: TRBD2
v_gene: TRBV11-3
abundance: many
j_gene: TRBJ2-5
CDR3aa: CASSPGLAGETQYF
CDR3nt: TGTGCCAGCAGCCCGGGACTAGCGGGAGAGACCCAGTACTTC

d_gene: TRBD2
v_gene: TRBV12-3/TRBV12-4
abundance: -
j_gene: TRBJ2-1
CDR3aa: CASTPVPSGRSPYNEQFF
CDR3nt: TGTGCCAGCACTCCTGTACCTAGCGGGAGGAGTCCCTACAATGAGCAGTTCTTC

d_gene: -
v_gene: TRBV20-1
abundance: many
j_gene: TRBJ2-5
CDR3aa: CSARTPQGQETQYF
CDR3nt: TGCAGTGCTCGAACACCCCAGGGGCAAGAGACCCAGTACTTC

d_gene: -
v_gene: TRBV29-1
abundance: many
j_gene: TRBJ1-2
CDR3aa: CSVSNLGRESDYGYTF
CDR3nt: TGCAGCGTTTCGAATTTGGGACGTGAAAGTGACTATGGCTACACCTTC

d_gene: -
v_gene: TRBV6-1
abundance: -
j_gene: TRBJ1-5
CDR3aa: CASSYVQEISPQHF
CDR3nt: TGTGCCAGCAGTTACGTCCAGGAAATCAGCCCCCAGCATTTT

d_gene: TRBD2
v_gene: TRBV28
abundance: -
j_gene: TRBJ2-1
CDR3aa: CASNPSGRRYNEQFF
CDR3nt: TGTGCCAGCAACCCGAGCGGGAGAAGGTACAATGAGCAGTTCTTC

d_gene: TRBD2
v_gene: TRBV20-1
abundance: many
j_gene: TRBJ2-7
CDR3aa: CSAPSLAGAYEQYF
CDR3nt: TGCAGTGCTCCTAGTCTAGCGGGGGCCTACGAGCAGTACTTC

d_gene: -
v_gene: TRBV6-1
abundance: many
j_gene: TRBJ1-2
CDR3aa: CASDHNYGYTF
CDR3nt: TGTGCCAGCGACCATAACTATGGCTACACCTTC

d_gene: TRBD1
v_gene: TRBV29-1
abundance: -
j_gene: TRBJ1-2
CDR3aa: CSVVGGQGAGVYGYTF
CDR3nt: TGCAGCGTTGTGGGGGGCCAGGGGGCAGGAGTATATGGCTACACCTTC